These 20 T cell receptor beta chains were all obtained from the same sample, sequenced in a study of early T cells in non-severe SARS-CoV-2 infection. TCRdb re-called the 5' RACE reads with MiXCR, one entry per CDR3 protein. The sample yields tens of thousands of distinct CDR3 sequences, around 15% seen once. Sequencing was done on a sample of whole blood. Every receptor here comes from an adult who was a healthcare worker with PCR-confirmed SARS-CoV-2 infection or an uninfected control (not recorded which).

The sample holds a few counts of this clonotype. This chain links TRBV9 with TRBJ2-1; perhaps TRBD2 as D (6 bases). The V and J ends lost 0 bases and 8 bases respectively, with 18 bases between them. CDR1 and CDR2 (germline): SGDLS, YYNGEE. This CDR3 is 16 amino acids long. CDR3: CASSVEISGSAHEQFF. The DNA for the CDR3 is TGTGCCAGCAGCGTAGAAATCAGCGGGTCAGCCCATGAGCAGTTCTTC.

This clonotype has just a few counts. The chain has TRBV30 and TRBJ2-7; 7 nucleotides match TRBD1. The V segment lost 3 bases and the J segment 5 bases; nucleotides outside the gene matches: 7. The CDR3 is 13 residues long. Germline loops: CDR1 GTSNPN, CDR2 SVGIG (reference sequence). Here the CDR3 DNA reads TGTGCCTGGAGGTGGACAGGAACGGACGAGCAGTACTTC. Protein product: CAWRWTGTDEQYF.

This chain uses TRBV5-1 with TRBJ2-2, with TRBD2 matching 9 bases. CDR1 and CDR2 from the germline V gene are SGHRS and YFSETQ. With 1 base clipped from V and 0 bases from J, the junction kept 4 bases outside the gene matches. The CDR3 spans 17 residues. The CDR3 reads CASSLSASGTNTGELFF. CDR3 DNA sequence: TGCGCCAGCAGCTTGTCGGCTAGCGGGACGAACACCGGGGAGCTGTTTTTT.

Ten or more counts support this clonotype. This sequence joins TRBV7-9 and TRBJ2-7; D remains unclear. CDR3 size: 12 residues. Germline CDR1 and CDR2: SEHNR and FQNEAQ (reference sequence). Trimming removed 0 bases from V and 6 bases from J, with 6 bases in between. The CDR3 DNA reads TGTGCCAGCAGCTTAGCCTCGGTCGAGCAGTACTTC. Its protein product is CASSLASVEQYF.

This clonotype was recorded many times. The V and J genes are TRBV11-2 and TRBJ2-2; D assignment may be TRBD1 or TRBD2 (5 bases each). V lost 1 base and J 6 bases, leaving 9 bases between the germline ends. The CDR3 loop spans 14 amino acids. The germline gives CDR1 SGHAT, CDR2 FQNNGV. The CDR3 loop is CASSLVGTSGELFF. CDR3 coding DNA: TGTGCCAGCAGCTTAGTGGGGACCTCCGGGGAGCTGTTTTTT. The full variable domain, with the rest looked up from reference TRBV11-2 and TRBJ2-2, is EAGVAQSPRYKIIEKRQSVAFWCNPISGHATLYWYQQILGQGPKLLIQFQNNGVVDDSQLPKDRFSAERLKGVDSTLKIQPAKLEDSAVYLCASSLVGTSGELFFGEGSRLTVL.

The table lists this clonotype with many counts. The chain links TRBV4-3 to TRBJ1-4, with TRBD1 identical over 7 bases. CDR1 is LGHNA and CDR2 is YSLEER in the germline V gene. V shed 4 bases, J shed 5 bases, and the junction held 7 bases outside the gene matches. The CDR3 covers 15 residues. The chain's CDR3 is CASSRSGQSNEKLFF. The DNA for the CDR3 is TGCGCCAGCAGCCGCTCGGGACAGTCCAATGAAAAACTGTTTTTT.

This clonotype was found a few times. CDR3 residues: CASSLKTGSEKLFF. The CDR3 DNA reads TGTGCCAGCAGCTTAAAGACAGGGAGTGAAAAACTGTTTTTT. The chain links TRBV7-2 to TRBJ1-4; 7 nucleotides match TRBD1. The CDR3 covers 14 residues. Trimming took 2 bases from V and 7 from J; bases not matched to a gene: 4. CDR1 SGHTA and CDR2 FQGNSA come from the germline V gene.

This clonotype appeared a few times. This chain connects TRBV7-9 to TRBJ2-1; D is unclear. Germline V CDR1 and CDR2: SEHNR, FQNEAQ (reference sequence). This CDR3 comprises 13 residues. Trimming took 7 bases from V and 4 from J, leaving 11 bases between them. The CDR3 region has the DNA TGTGCCAGCATCCGAACCGTATACAATGAGCAGTTCTTC. Translating it yields CASIRTVYNEQFF. Full variable domain (outside the CDR3, taken from reference TRBV7-9 and TRBJ2-1): DTGVSQNPRHKITKRGQNVTFRCDPISEHNRLYWYRQTLGQGPEFLTYFQNEAQLEKSRLLSDRFSAERPKGSFSTLEIQRTEQGDSAMYLCASIRTVYNEQFFGPGTRLTVL.

This clonotype appeared a few times. CDR3: CASSLSRDSRTNEKLFF. For the CDR3, the DNA is TGTGCCAGCAGCTTGTCCCGGGACAGCAGGACTAATGAAAAACTGTTTTTT. The chain combines TRBV7-9 with TRBJ1-4; 7 bases are a match to TRBD1. The V gene's germline CDR1 is SEHNR and CDR2 FQNEAQ (reference sequence). The CDR3 has 17 amino acids. Losses at the gene ends were 3 bases for V and 2 bases for J; bases not matched to a gene: 9.

The chain uses TRBV9 and TRBJ2-1; D is possibly TRBD1 (6 bases). Germline V gives CDR1 SGDLS, CDR2 YYNGEE. The CDR3 is 15 residues long. Trimming removed 3 bases from V and 5 bases from J, with 15 bases in between. The CDR3 DNA is TGTGCCAGCAGCGCCGGGGCCCAGGGGAACAATGAGCAGTTCTTC. Translating it yields CASSAGAQGNNEQFF.

This clonotype showed up just a few times. This chain connects TRBV27 to TRBJ2-3, with TRBD2 identical over 7 bases. Germline values: CDR1 MNHEY, CDR2 SMNVEV (reference sequence). CDR3 length: 15 residues. After removal of 6 bases from V and 3 bases from J, the junction contained 9 bases not matched to a gene. The CDR3 region is CASRRGLGLTDTQYF. The CDR3 DNA reads as TGTGCCAGCAGGCGCGGACTAGGTTTGACAGATACGCAGTATTTT.

This clonotype was counted many times. The V call is TRBV10-3, the J call TRBJ1-3, with D uncertain. From germline, CDR1 is ENHRY and CDR2 SYGVKD. Trimming took off 3 bases at V and 3 bases at J, with 9 bases between the two ends. CDR3 length: 14 amino acids. The CDR3 region has the DNA TGTGCCATCAGTGATGGCAGGTTTGGAAACACCATATATTTT. Translation gives CAISDGRFGNTIYF.

This clonotype was found a few times. The chain couples TRBV5-4 to TRBJ1-4; D is unresolved. CDR1 and CDR2 from the germline V gene are SGHNT and YYREEE (reference sequence). The CDR3 totals 15 residues. V lost 1 base and J lost 8, with 15 bases in between. Written as DNA, the CDR3 is TGTGCCAGCAGCTTGCCCGGGCAGGATCGGGAAAAACTGTTTTTT. Translating gives CASSLPGQDREKLFF. The variable domain in full, with the rest retrieved from reference TRBV5-4 and TRBJ1-4, is ETGVTQSPTHLIKTRGQQVTLRCSSQSGHNTVSWYQQALGQGPQFIFQYYREEENGRGNFPPRFSGLQFPNYSSELNVNALELDDSALYLCASSLPGQDREKLFFGSGTQLSVL.

The J gene is TRBJ2-7, the V gene TRBV15; D is possibly TRBD1 (6 bases). The CDR3 is 15 residues long. CDR1 is LNHNV, CDR2 YYDKDF, per germline (reference sequence). Trimming took 1 base from V and 6 from J, leaving 16 bases between them. The CDR3 loop reads CATSRGQVIRGEQYF. As DNA, the CDR3 is TGTGCCACCAGCAGAGGACAGGTCATTCGCGGCGAGCAGTACTTC.

This clonotype was observed many times. The chain uses TRBV15 and TRBJ2-7; D is unresolved. The germline CDR1 and CDR2 sequences are LNHNV and YYDKDF (reference sequence). The CDR3 extends over 14 amino acids. V lost 0 bases to trimming and J lost 1 base, with 7 bases between them. The CDR3 spells CATSRDPRSYEQYF. In nucleotides, the CDR3 is TGTGCCACCAGCAGAGATCCACGGTCCTACGAGCAGTACTTC.

The chain uses TRBV5-1 and TRBJ2-3; 14 bases line up with TRBD2. This CDR3 has 18 amino acids. With V trimmed by 2 bases and J by 3 bases, 8 bases remained unmatched. The germline gives CDR1 SGHRS, CDR2 YFSETQ. The CDR3 DNA follows: TGCGCCAGCAGCTTAAGACTAGCGGGGGGGCAGTTTACAGATACGCAGTATTTT. Amino acids: CASSLRLAGGQFTDTQYF.

This sequence joins TRBV24-1 and TRBJ2-3; D is ambiguous. V lost 10 bases and J 0 bases, leaving 10 bases between the germline ends. This CDR3 has 13 residues. Looked up from germline, CDR1 is KGHDR and CDR2 is SFDVKD. CDR3 residues: CATADGSTDTQYF. The CDR3 DNA reads TGTGCCACGGCGGACGGAAGCACAGATACGCAGTATTTT.

V and J are TRBV2 and TRBJ2-7, with a tentative D call TRBD2 (6 bases). CDR3 length: 14 amino acids. The germline V gene has CDR1 SNHLY and CDR2 FYNNEI. The V gene lost 6 bases and the J gene lost 2 bases, with 14 bases spanning the gap. CDR3 region: CASRLALGAYEQYF. CDR3 sequence (DNA): TGTGCCAGCAGGCTAGCGCTGGGGGCCTACGAGCAGTACTTC.

This clonotype was counted at least ten times. J is TRBJ2-1 and V is TRBV27; 14 bases fit TRBD2. V was clipped by 6 bases and J by 8 bases; unmatched bases: 9. This CDR3 is built from 16 residues. Germline V CDR1 and CDR2: MNHEY, SMNVEV (reference sequence). The CDR3 protein is CASRTPGTSGGDEQFF. In DNA form, the CDR3 reads TGTGCCAGCAGAACTCCCGGGACTAGCGGGGGCGATGAGCAGTTCTTC.

This clonotype was counted only a few times. The chain employs TRBV19 and TRBJ1-2; D call uncertain. This CDR3 spans 13 amino acids. Germline CDR1 LNHDA, CDR2 SQIVND (reference sequence). V gave up 7 bases and J gave up 1 base, with 10 bases separating them. In DNA, the CDR3 is TGTGCCAGTACTTTTTCAGTTAACTATGGCTACACCTTC. Protein product: CASTFSVNYGYTF.